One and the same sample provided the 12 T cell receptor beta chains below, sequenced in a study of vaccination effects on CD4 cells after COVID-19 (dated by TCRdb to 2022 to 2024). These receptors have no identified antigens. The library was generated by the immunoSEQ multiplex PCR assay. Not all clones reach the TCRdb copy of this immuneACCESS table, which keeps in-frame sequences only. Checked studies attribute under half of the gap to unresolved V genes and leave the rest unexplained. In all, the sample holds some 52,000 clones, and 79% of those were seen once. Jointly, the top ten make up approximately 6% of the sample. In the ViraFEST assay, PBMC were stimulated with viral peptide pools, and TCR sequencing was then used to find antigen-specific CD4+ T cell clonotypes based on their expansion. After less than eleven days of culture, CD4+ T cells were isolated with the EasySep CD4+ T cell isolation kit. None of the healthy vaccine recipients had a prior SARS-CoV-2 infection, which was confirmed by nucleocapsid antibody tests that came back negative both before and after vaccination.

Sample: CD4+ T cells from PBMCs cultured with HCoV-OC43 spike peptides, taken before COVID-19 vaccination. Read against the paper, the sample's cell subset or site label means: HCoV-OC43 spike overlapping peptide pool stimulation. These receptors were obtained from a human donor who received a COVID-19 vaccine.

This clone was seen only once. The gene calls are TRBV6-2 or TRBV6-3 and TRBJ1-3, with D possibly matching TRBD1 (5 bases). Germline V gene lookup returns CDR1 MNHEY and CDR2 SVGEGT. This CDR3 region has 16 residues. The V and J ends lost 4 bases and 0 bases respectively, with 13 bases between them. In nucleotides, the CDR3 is TGTGCCAGCAGTTTTGGGGCCGTTTTCTCTGGAAACACCATATATTTT. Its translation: CASSFGAVFSGNTIYF.

The CDR3 DNA sequence: TGTGCCAGTAGTATGGTCGTGAAGCGGAGTGAAAAACTGTTTTTT. It yields the protein CASSMVVKRSEKLFF. The chain couples TRBV19 to TRBJ1-4; D not resolved. Germline CDR1 is LNHDA and CDR2 is SQIVND (reference sequence). The CDR3 spans 15 residues. Trimming shortened V by 3 bases and J by 7 bases, and 15 bases separated the two germline ends.

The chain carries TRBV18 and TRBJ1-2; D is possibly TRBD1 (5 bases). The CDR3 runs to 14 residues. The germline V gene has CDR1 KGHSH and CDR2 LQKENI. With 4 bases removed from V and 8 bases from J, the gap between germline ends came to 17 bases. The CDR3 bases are TGTGCCAGCTCACTAACAGGAACAGTCCAGGGCTACACCTTC. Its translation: CASSLTGTVQGYTF.

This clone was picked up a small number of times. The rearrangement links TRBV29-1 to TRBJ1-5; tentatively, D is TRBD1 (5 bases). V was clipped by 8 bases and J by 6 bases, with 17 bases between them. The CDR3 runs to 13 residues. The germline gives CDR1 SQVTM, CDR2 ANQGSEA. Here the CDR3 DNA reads TGCAGCCCAACGGGGGGAACGGGTCAGCCCCAGCATTTT. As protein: CSPTGGTGQPQHF.

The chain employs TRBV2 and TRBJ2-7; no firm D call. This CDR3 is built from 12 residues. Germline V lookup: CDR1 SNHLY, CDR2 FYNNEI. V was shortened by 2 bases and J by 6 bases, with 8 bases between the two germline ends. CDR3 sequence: CASSEQNPEQYV. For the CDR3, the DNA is TGTGCCAGCAGTGAACAGAACCCCGAGCAGTACGTC.

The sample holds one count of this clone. The CDR3 nucleotides read TGTGCCAGCAGCTTGGGCGCGAACACCGGGGAGCTGTTTTTT. Its translation: CASSLGANTGELFF. The chain employs TRBV5-5 and TRBJ2-2; D is unclear. The CDR3 contains 14 residues. Germline CDR1 SGHKS, CDR2 YYEKEE (reference sequence). V lost 0 bases and J lost 0, with 3 bases in between.

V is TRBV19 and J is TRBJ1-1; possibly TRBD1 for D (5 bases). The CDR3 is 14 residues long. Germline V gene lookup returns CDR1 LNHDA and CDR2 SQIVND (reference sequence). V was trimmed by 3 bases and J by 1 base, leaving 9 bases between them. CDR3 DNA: TGTGCCAGTAGTATCCAGGGAGGGAACACTGAAGCTTTCTTT. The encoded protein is CASSIQGGNTEAFF.

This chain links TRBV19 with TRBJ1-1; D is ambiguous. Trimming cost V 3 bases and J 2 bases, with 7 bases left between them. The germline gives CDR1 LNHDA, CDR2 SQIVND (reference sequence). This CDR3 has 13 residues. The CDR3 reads CASSMSSNTEAFF. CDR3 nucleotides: TGTGCCAGTAGTATGAGCAGTAACACTGAAGCTTTCTTT.

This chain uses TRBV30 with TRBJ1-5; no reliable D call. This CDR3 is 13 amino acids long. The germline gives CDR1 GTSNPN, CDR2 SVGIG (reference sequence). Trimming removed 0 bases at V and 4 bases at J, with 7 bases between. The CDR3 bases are TGTGCCTGGAGTGTAACCTCGAATCAGCCCCAGCATTTT. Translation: CAWSVTSNQPQHF. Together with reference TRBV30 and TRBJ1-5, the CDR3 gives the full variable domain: SQTIHQWPATLVQPVGSPLSLECTVEGTSNPNLYWYRQAAGRGLQLLFYSVGIGQISSEVPQNLSASRPQDRQFILSSKKLLLSDSGFYLCAWSVTSNQPQHFGDGTRLSIL.

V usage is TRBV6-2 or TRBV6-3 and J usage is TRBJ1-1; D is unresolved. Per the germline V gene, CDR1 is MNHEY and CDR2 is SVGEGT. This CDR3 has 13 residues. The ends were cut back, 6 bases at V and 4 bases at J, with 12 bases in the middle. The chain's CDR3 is CASSLQTGTEAFF. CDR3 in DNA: TGTGCCAGCAGCTTACAGACGGGCACTGAAGCTTTCTTT.

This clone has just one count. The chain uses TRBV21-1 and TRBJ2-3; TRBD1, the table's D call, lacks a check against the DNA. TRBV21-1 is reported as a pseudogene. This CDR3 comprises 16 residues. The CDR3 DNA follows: TGTGCCAGCAGCCTCCCTACAGGGAAATGCACAGATACGCAGTATTTT. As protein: CASSLPTGKCTDTQYF.

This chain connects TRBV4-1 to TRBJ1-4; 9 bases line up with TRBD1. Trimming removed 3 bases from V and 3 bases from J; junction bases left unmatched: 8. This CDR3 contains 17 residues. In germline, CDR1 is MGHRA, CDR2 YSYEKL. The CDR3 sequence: CASSQFSTGGPNEKLFF. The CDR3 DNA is TGCGCCAGCAGCCAGTTCTCAACAGGGGGCCCTAATGAAAAACTGTTTTTT.